This T cell receptor (beta chain) was sequenced in a study of cytomegalovirus exposure and HLA in healthy donors. Background on the study: The same platform as the 500 to 700 first-cohort repertoires was used for the 90 to 150 validation repertoires, a later analysis reported.

Remarks on this clone: The antigen is not known.

Repertoires were generated with immunoSEQ multiplex PCR, while TCRdb's copy carries only in-frame clones and drops some. The data contain 82,000 or so clones, roughly 94% of them singletons. Notes on the study in general: Reportedly, cytomegalovirus status was diagnosed with high sensitivity and specificity. Rare TCR sequences dominated, though some public TCRs recurred in many donors. Altogether, 164 TCR beta chains were recorded as cytomegalovirus-associated.

The CDR3 length is 13 residues. V lost 1 base and J lost 12, with 13 bases in between. The V gene's germline CDR1 is LNHDA and CDR2 SQIVND (reference sequence). The genes are TRBV19 and TRBJ2-1; D gene unclear. This clonotype was sampled from a woman in her late teens or twenties in good health and CMV-seronegative. Sample: PBMCs. CDR3 loop: CASSIVDGVAQFF. DNA for the CDR3: TGTGCCAGTAGTATAGTCGACGGCGTAGCGCAGTTCTTC. Full variable domain (missing parts from reference TRBV19 and TRBJ2-1): DGGITQSPKYLFRKEGQNVTLSCEQNLNHDAMYWYRQDPGQGLRLIYYSQIVNDFQKGDIAEGYSVSREKKESFPLTVTSAQKNPTAFYLCASSIVDGVAQFFGPGTRLTVL.